These T cell receptor beta chains were read from a single sample in a study of cytomegalovirus exposure and HLA in healthy donors. Here immunoSEQ multiplex PCR was the method, and the copy in TCRdb shows in-frame clones only, minus some. The profile shows around 90,000 clones, approximately 86% of them singletons. Sequenced input: PBMCs. These receptors were taken from a young man in good health and CMV-seropositive. Both conserved end residues are part of each CDR3. A D gene is named only where the DNA matches it firmly. Only some rows state a clone size, as once, few, many or a class for expanded clones.

CASSLEQGNQPQHF TGTGCCAGCAGCTTAGAACAGGGCAATCAGCCCCAGCATTTT . TRBV7-2 once TRBJ1-5
CASRFPGTGLYF TGTGCCAGCCGGTTTCCCGGGACAGGGTTGTACTTC TRBD1 TRBV27 once TRBJ2-7
CSVVVTHYGYTF TGCAGCGTTGTGGTGACACACTATGGCTACACCTTC . TRBV29-1 . TRBJ1-2
CASSLAENTEAFF TGTGCCAGCAGCTTGGCAGAGAACACTGAAGCTTTCTTT . TRBV5-8 . TRBJ1-1
CASSHTVRDNEQFF TGTGCCAGCAGCCACACAGTGAGGGACAATGAGCAGTTCTTC . TRBV6-6 . TRBJ2-1
CASSVEPRSDNEQFF TGTGCCAGCAGCGTAGAGCCTAGATCAGACAATGAGCAGTTCTTC . TRBV9 . TRBJ2-1
CASSTRLAGDNEQFF TGTGCCAGTAGTACCCGACTAGCGGGGGACAATGAGCAGTTCTTC TRBD2 TRBV19 . TRBJ2-1
CASSFVPGDTDTQYF TGCGCCAGCAGTTTCGTCCCGGGAGACACAGATACGCAGTATTTT . TRBV5-1 . TRBJ2-3
CASSLASGSEQYF TGTGCCAGCAGCTTGGCTAGCGGGAGTGAGCAGTACTTC TRBD2 TRBV5-6 . TRBJ2-7
CASSRRLAGEQYF TGTGCCAGCAGCCGCCGACTAGCTGGCGAGCAGTACTTC TRBD2 TRBV7-2 few TRBJ2-7
CASSAPTGRNEQYF TGTGCCAGCAGTGCACCGACAGGGCGTAACGAGCAGTACTTC TRBD1 TRBV6-1 . TRBJ2-7
CASSGGTGDPTYEQYF TGCGCCAGCAGCGGGGGTACAGGGGACCCAACCTACGAGCAGTACTTC TRBD1 TRBV5-1 . TRBJ2-7
CASSLVGLASYEQYF TGTGCCAGCAGCTTAGTGGGACTAGCGTCGTACGAGCAGTACTTC TRBD2 TRBV7-2 . TRBJ2-7
CASSYELSYEQYF TGTGCCAGCAGTTACGAACTCTCCTACGAGCAGTACTTC . TRBV6-6 . TRBJ2-7
CATSRDLQGAPEAFF TGTGCCACCAGCAGAGACCTGCAGGGGGCACCTGAAGCTTTCTTT TRBD1 TRBV15 . TRBJ1-1
CATSSLGTSPLEQYF TGTGCCACCAGCAGCCTCGGAACTAGTCCTCTCGAGCAGTACTTC . TRBV15 once TRBJ2-7
CASSQGQSPQHF TGTGCCAGCAGCCAAGGTCAGTCGCCCCAGCATTTT . TRBV14 . TRBJ1-5
CSVAQGGGSPLHF TGCAGCGTGGCCCAGGGAGGGGGTTCACCCCTCCACTTT . TRBV29-1 . TRBJ1-6